These 18 T cell receptor beta chains were all obtained from the same sample, sequenced in a study of blood T cell repertoires in COVID-19. Here immunoSEQ multiplex PCR was the method, and the copy in TCRdb shows in-frame clones only, minus some. The table has approximately 270,000 clones, 70% to 90% seen once. Material: peripheral blood. The receptors here all came from an elderly man with acute or convalescent COVID-19.

V gene TRBV6-2 or TRBV6-3 combines with J gene TRBJ2-2; the D gene is possibly TRBD1 (5 bases). V dropped 6 bases and J dropped 1 base, with 9 bases sitting between them. CDR1 and CDR2 from the germline V gene are MNHEY and SVGEGT. The CDR3 contains 14 residues. The CDR3 region is CASSRTRNTGELFF. The CDR3 DNA is TGTGCCAGCAGCCGGACAAGGAACACCGGGGAGCTGTTTTTT.

The chain employs TRBV3-1 (or the pseudogene TRBV3-2) and TRBJ2-1; 11 nucleotides agree with TRBD2. Per the germline V gene, CDR1 is LGHDT and CDR2 is YNNKEL (reference sequence). V trimming: 0 bases; J trimming: 0 bases; junction bases outside the gene matches: 7. The CDR3 runs to 19 residues. CDR3 in amino acids: CASSQDGLAGPNSYNEQFF. The CDR3 DNA is TGTGCCAGCAGCCAAGATGGACTAGCGGGCCCTAACTCCTACAATGAGCAGTTCTTC.

The chain employs TRBV2 and TRBJ1-1; 7 bases line up with TRBD1. CDR1 SNHLY and CDR2 FYNNEI come from the germline V gene. V lost 3 bases to trimming and J lost 3 bases; unmatched junction nucleotides: 4. The CDR3 covers 14 residues. The CDR3 DNA reads as TGTGCCAGCAGTGATGGCAGGGGGGACACTGAAGCTTTCTTT. Translating it yields CASSDGRGDTEAFF.

V gene TRBV7-3 combines with J gene TRBJ1-2; 10 bases are shared with TRBD1. The CDR3 is made up of 15 amino acids. From germline, CDR1 is SGHTA and CDR2 FQGTGA. Losses at the gene ends were 5 bases for V and 4 bases for J; bases not matched to a gene: 7. CDR3 nucleotide sequence: TGTGCCAGCAGCCAGACAGGGGGCCTTCCCTATGGCTACACCTTC. It yields the protein CASSQTGGLPYGYTF. Together with reference TRBV7-3 and TRBJ1-2, the CDR3 gives the full variable domain: GAGVSQTPSNKVTEKGKYVELRCDPISGHTALYWYRQSLGQGPEFLIYFQGTGAADDSGLPNDRFFAVRPEGSVSTLKIQRTERGDSAVYLCASSQTGGLPYGYTFGSGTRLTVV.

The chain is built from TRBV4-3 and TRBJ1-2; TRBD1 aligns across 8 bases. The V segment lost 2 bases and the J segment 2 bases; nucleotides outside the gene matches: 7. Germline CDR1 and CDR2: LGHNA and YSLEER. The CDR3 runs 16 residues. CDR3 protein: CASSQIWTGTNYGYTF. CDR3 coding DNA: TGCGCCAGCAGCCAAATATGGACAGGGACGAACTATGGCTACACCTTC.

The chain has TRBV2 and TRBJ2-1; a possible D gene is TRBD1 (6 bases). Per germline, CDR1 SNHLY and CDR2 FYNNEI. V shed 6 bases and J shed 2 bases, with 14 bases lying between them. The CDR3 runs 15 residues. CDR3: CASSSQGLPYNEQFF. The DNA for the CDR3 is TGTGCCAGCAGCTCCCAGGGGTTACCCTACAATGAGCAGTTCTTC. The full variable domain, with the rest looked up from reference TRBV2 and TRBJ2-1, is EPEVTQTPSHQVTQMGQEVILRCVPISNHLYFYWYRQILGQKVEFLVSFYNNEISEKSEIFDDQFSVERPDGSNFTLKIRSTKLEDSAMYFCASSSQGLPYNEQFFGPGTRLTVL.

The chain couples TRBV7-9 to TRBJ1-6; TRBD1 matches 10 bases. Germline CDR1 reads SEHNR; CDR2 reads FQNEAQ (reference sequence). The junction had 4 bases not matched to a gene; V was cut back by 4 bases and J by 10 bases. This CDR3 is built from 14 residues. CDR3 in amino acids: CASSSGTGDSPLHF. CDR3 DNA: TGTGCCAGCAGCTCCGGGACAGGGGACTCACCCCTCCACTTT.

The genes are TRBV18 and TRBJ1-1; D is undetermined. The germline V gene has CDR1 KGHSH and CDR2 LQKENI. The CDR3 spans 12 residues. Trimming removed 2 bases at V and 7 bases at J, with 8 bases between. CDR3 amino acids: CASSPGQLEAFF. CDR3 sequence (DNA): TGTGCCAGCTCACCAGGGCAGCTTGAAGCTTTCTTT. The full variable domain, with the rest looked up from reference TRBV18 and TRBJ1-1, is NAGVMQNPRHLVRRRGQEARLRCSPMKGHSHVYWYRQLPEEGLKFMVYLQKENIIDESGMPKERFSAEFPKEGPSILRIQQVVRGDSAAYFCASSPGQLEAFFGQGTRLTVV.

The CDR3 bases are TGTGCCAGCAGCTGGGGAGGGTACACCTACGAGCAGTACTTC. It specifies CASSWGGYTYEQYF. The chain carries TRBV7-9 and TRBJ2-7; 7 nucleotides match TRBD2. The CDR3 spans 14 residues. Per the germline V gene, CDR1 is SEHNR and CDR2 is FQNEAQ (reference sequence). V lost 4 bases and J lost 2; bases outside the gene matches: 5.

V and J are TRBV5-6 and TRBJ2-5; D is unresolved. Looked up from germline, CDR1 is SGHDT and CDR2 is YYEEEE. With 1 base removed from V and 0 bases from J, the gap between germline ends came to 10 bases. This CDR3 has 15 amino acids. DNA for the CDR3: TGTGCCAGCAGCTTGAGGATGGAGTACCAAGAGACCCAGTACTTC. As protein: CASSLRMEYQETQYF. Based on the CDR3 plus reference TRBV5-6 and TRBJ2-5, the full variable domain is DAGVTQSPTHLIKTRGQQVTLRCSPKSGHDTVSWYQQALGQGPQFIFQYYEEEERQRGNFPDRFSGHQFPNYSSELNVNALLLGDSALYLCASSLRMEYQETQYFGPGTRLLVL.

The chain combines TRBV9 with TRBJ2-1; no clear D. The CDR3 is 14 residues long. V was cut by 0 bases and J by 8 bases, with 12 bases left in between. CDR1 is SGDLS and CDR2 is YYNGEE in the germline V gene. CDR3 nucleotide sequence: TGTGCCAGCAGCGTAGGTCACGTACGGGATGAGCAGTTCTTC. Amino acids: CASSVGHVRDEQFF.

The chain couples TRBV6-5 to TRBJ1-2; D is uncertain. Germline assignment: CDR1 MNHEY and CDR2 SVGAGI. Trimming cost V 2 bases and J 8 bases, with 9 bases left between them. The CDR3 extends over 12 amino acids. DNA of the CDR3: TGTGCCAGCAGTTACGAGGGATCAGGCTACACCTTC. As protein: CASSYEGSGYTF.

J is TRBJ2-7 and V is TRBV6-5, with 10 bases that match TRBD1. CDR1 and CDR2 (germline): MNHEY, SVGAGI. V was clipped by 6 bases and J by 7 bases; unmatched bases: 9. This CDR3 is built from 14 residues. In DNA form, the CDR3 reads TGTGCCAGCAGCCGCCGACAGGGGGCAGGTGAGCAGTACTTC. Translating gives CASSRRQGAGEQYF.

This clone was picked up one time. J is TRBJ1-1 and V is TRBV11-1; TRBD1 agrees at 7 bases. From germline, CDR1 is SGHAT and CDR2 FQDESV (reference sequence). J gave up 1 base and V 7 bases, and 9 bases lay outside the gene matches. The CDR3 extends over 15 amino acids. In nucleotides, the CDR3 is TGTGCCAGCACCATAGCAGGGGGTTGGAACACTGAAGCTTTCTTT. Protein sequence: CASTIAGGWNTEAFF.

The chain is built from TRBV19 and TRBJ2-5; TRBD2 agrees at 7 bases. CDR3 length: 15 residues. The J segment lost 1 base and the V segment lost 6 bases, leaving 8 bases of the junction unmatched. Germline lookup yields CDR1 LNHDA and CDR2 SQIVND (reference sequence). The CDR3 nucleotides read TGTGCCAGTAGAGTGGCTAGCGGTATCCAAGAGACCCAGTACTTC. Translated, it gives CASRVASGIQETQYF.

The rearrangement links TRBV5-6 to TRBJ2-3; 8 nucleotides line up with TRBD2. With V trimmed by 0 bases and J by 3 bases, 3 bases remained unmatched. The CDR3 length is 15 residues. Germline CDR1 is SGHDT and CDR2 is YYEEEE. CDR3 DNA sequence: TGTGCCAGCAGCTTGGTGGCGGGAGGTACAGATACGCAGTATTTT. The encoded protein is CASSLVAGGTDTQYF.

J is TRBJ2-2 and V is TRBV28; D gene uncertain. Trimming removed 5 bases at V and 5 bases at J, with 6 bases between. CDR1 is MDHEN and CDR2 is SYDVKM in the germline V gene. The CDR3 is 12 amino acids. The CDR3 sequence: CASSLQTGELFF. The CDR3 DNA sequence: TGTGCCAGCAGTCTTCAGACCGGGGAGCTGTTTTTT.

This clone turned up a few times. The V call is TRBV7-2, the J call TRBJ1-2, with 9 bases aligning to TRBD1. V dropped 4 bases and J dropped 2; count of bases not matched to a gene: 8. Germline values: CDR1 SGHTA, CDR2 FQGNSA. The CDR3 is made up of 16 amino acids. The CDR3 bases are TGTGCCAGCAGCTCAAGTCCCGGGACAGGGAACTATGGCTACACCTTC. Residues: CASSSSPGTGNYGYTF. The variable domain in full, with the rest retrieved from reference TRBV7-2 and TRBJ1-2, is GAGVSQSPSNKVTEKGKDVELRCDPISGHTALYWYRQSLGQGLEFLIYFQGNSAPDKSGLPSDRFSAERTGGSVSTLTIQRTQQEDSAVYLCASSSSPGTGNYGYTFGSGTRLTVV.